This TCR beta chain was identified during a study of T-cell reconstitution after alpha-beta-depleted transplantation in children. TCRbeta library preparation incorporated unique molecular identifiers. MiXCR was run by TCRdb on the PCR reads, yielding one entry per CDR3 protein. The table lists 350,000 to 400,000 distinct CDR3 sequences, approximately 12% of them singletons. Here the sequenced sample was PBMCs, taken from the stem cell graft. The clonotype originates from a human donor who donated a stem cell graft to a child with Fanconi anemia.

For the CDR3, the DNA is TGTGCCAGCAGTTTTACCCCGGGCTACGAGCAGTACTTC. It is translated as CASSFTPGYEQYF. The V gene is TRBV12-3 or TRBV12-4, the J gene TRBJ2-7; D gene ambiguous. With 3 bases removed from V and 3 bases from J, the gap between germline ends came to 9 bases. CDR3 length equals 13 residues.